This T cell receptor (beta chain) was obtained from a study of CD8+CD57+ T cells in acquired aplastic anemia. This clonotype was seen a single time. At one end the junction does not follow the germline gene, possibly because of a read error. CDR1 and CDR2 from the germline V gene are LNHNV and YYDKDF (reference sequence). CDR3 size: 14 residues. Profiling that covered TCR beta VDJ and CDR3 relied on genomic DNA as its template. TCRdb independently ran MiXCR on the reads; one entry per CDR3 protein. The sample records 120,000 or so distinct CDR3 sequences, about half being singletons. The receptor's source is a human donor in good health, serving as a control. The sequencing sample was made of sorted CD4+, CD8+, or CD8+CD57+ T cells (not recorded which) from PBMCs. The chain uses TRBV15 and TRBJ1-4; TRBD1 matches at 7 bases. The CDR3 nucleotides read TGTCCCACCACCCCCAGGGGGACTAATGAAAAACTGTTTTTT. This codes for CPTTPRGTNEKLFF.